The 3 T cell receptor beta chains listed next were all sequenced from one sample in a study of OX40 agonist ivuxolimab in advanced cancers. Sequencing used immunoSEQ multiplex PCR; TCRdb keeps in-frame clones, though not all of them. Among approximately 84,000 clones listed, 75% to 90% were seen once. Sequenced here: CD4+ or CD8+ T cells sorted from blood, sampled in a trial of the OX40 agonist ivuxolimab. The source of these receptors is an adult with an advanced solid tumor such as melanoma, head and neck, liver or kidney cancer.

The chain couples TRBV6-5 to TRBJ1-1, with 8 bases fitting TRBD1. The CDR3 runs 13 residues. CDR1 and CDR2 (germline): MNHEY, SVGAGI. With V trimmed by 8 bases and J by 7 bases, 9 bases remained unmatched. The CDR3 coding sequence is TGTGCCAGCCGGAAAAACGGACAGGGTGAAGCTTTCTTT. Amino acid sequence: CASRKNGQGEAFF.

V is TRBV5-1 and J is TRBJ1-6, with TRBD1 matching 9 bases. Germline V lookup: CDR1 SGHRS, CDR2 YFSETQ. The CDR3 is 19 amino acids. J lost 9 bases, V lost 4 bases, and 20 bases had no gene match. The CDR3 sequence: CASSPAGTGKSVWSSPLHF. For the CDR3, the DNA is TGCGCCAGCAGCCCGGCCGGGACAGGGAAGTCTGTCTGGAGTTCACCCCTCCACTTT.

V gene TRBV5-8 combines with J gene TRBJ1-1; 7 nucleotides agree with TRBD1. CDR1 is SGHTS, CDR2 YDEGEE, per germline. Trimming cost V 0 bases and J 4 bases; bases outside gene matches: 12. The CDR3 consists of 17 residues. The DNA for the CDR3 is TGTGCCAGCAGCTTGGAGGTTTCGACAGGGCTGGGCACTGAAGCTTTCTTT. Translation: CASSLEVSTGLGTEAFF.